These T cell receptor beta chains were read from a single sample in a study of identical twins. TCRdb redid the calling of the 5' RACE reads with MiXCR, one entry per CDR3 protein. Here the sample spans about 190,000 distinct CDR3 sequences, about a sixth being singletons. The same data also contributed to another study, on T cells expressing NK-cell markers.

The sequenced sample consisted of CD8+ T cells sorted from blood. Receptors originate from a woman in her late teens or twenties in good health. Both conserved end residues are part of each CDR3. A D gene is named only where the DNA matches it firmly. Clone size is stated in some rows and not others, as once, few, many or a class when expanded.

clone size: .
J gene: TRBJ2-3
V gene: TRBV3-1
D gene: TRBD2
CDR3 DNA: TGTGCCAGCAGCCCCCTAGCGGGGGGAGGGGTAGATACGCAGTATTTT
CDR3 protein: CASSPLAGGGVDTQYF

clone size: few
J gene: TRBJ2-1
V gene: TRBV6-2/TRBV6-3
D gene: TRBD1
CDR3 DNA: TGTGCCAGCAGCCGAAAATCCTCCCTGACAGGGAGCTCCTACAATGAGCAGTTCTTC
CDR3 protein: CASSRKSSLTGSSYNEQFF

clone size: .
J gene: TRBJ2-2
V gene: TRBV4-3
D gene: .
CDR3 DNA: TGCGCCAGCAGCCAAGAAGGAACTAGCCTTACCGGGGAGCTGTTTTTT
CDR3 protein: CASSQEGTSLTGELFF

clone size: .
J gene: TRBJ2-4
V gene: TRBV20-1
D gene: .
CDR3 DNA: TGCAGTGCTAGCAGTACGGGAGTAGCCAAAAACATTCAGTACTTC
CDR3 protein: CSASSTGVAKNIQYF

clone size: few
J gene: TRBJ1-1
V gene: TRBV5-1
D gene: .
CDR3 DNA: TGCGCCAGCAGCTTGGTTGTCCAAGGGACTGAAGCTTTCTTT
CDR3 protein: CASSLVVQGTEAFF

clone size: .
J gene: TRBJ2-7
V gene: TRBV20-1
D gene: TRBD1
CDR3 DNA: TGCAGTGCTAAGTCGAGACAGGGGGCATACGAGCAGTACTTC
CDR3 protein: CSAKSRQGAYEQYF

clone size: .
J gene: TRBJ1-5
V gene: TRBV12-3/TRBV12-4
D gene: .
CDR3 DNA: TGTGCCAGCAGTTTCCCGGGTATAGGGAGCAATCAGCCCCAGCATTTT
CDR3 protein: CASSFPGIGSNQPQHF

clone size: .
J gene: TRBJ1-5
V gene: TRBV7-8
D gene: .
CDR3 DNA: TGTGCCAGCAGCTCTCGGATGATCGAGGGTGGCAATCAGCCCCAGCATTTT
CDR3 protein: CASSSRMIEGGNQPQHF

clone size: .
J gene: TRBJ2-7
V gene: TRBV12-3/TRBV12-4
D gene: .
CDR3 DNA: TGTGCCAGCAGCCCAGGAGGTTACGGCTACGAGCAGTACTTC
CDR3 protein: CASSPGGYGYEQYF

clone size: .
J gene: TRBJ1-6
V gene: TRBV14
D gene: .
CDR3 DNA: TGTGCCAGCAGCCAGCGGGACGGGCCCCTCCACTTT
CDR3 protein: CASSQRDGPLHF

clone size: many
J gene: TRBJ1-2
V gene: TRBV12-3/TRBV12-4
D gene: TRBD1
CDR3 DNA: TGTGCCAGCAGTTTCGAGGGACAGGAAGCCTTC
CDR3 protein: CASSFEGQEAF